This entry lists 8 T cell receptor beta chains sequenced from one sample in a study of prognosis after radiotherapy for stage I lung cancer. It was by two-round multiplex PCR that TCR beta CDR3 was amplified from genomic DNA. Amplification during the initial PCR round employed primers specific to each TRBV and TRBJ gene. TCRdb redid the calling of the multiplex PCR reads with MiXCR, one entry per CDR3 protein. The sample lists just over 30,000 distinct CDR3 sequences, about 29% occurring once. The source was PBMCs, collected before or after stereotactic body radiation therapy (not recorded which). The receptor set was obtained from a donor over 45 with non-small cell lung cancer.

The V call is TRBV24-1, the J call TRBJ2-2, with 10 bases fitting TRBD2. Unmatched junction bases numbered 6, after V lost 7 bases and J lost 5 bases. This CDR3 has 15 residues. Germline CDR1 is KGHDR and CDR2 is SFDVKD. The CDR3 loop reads CATRAGGPETGELFF. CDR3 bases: TGTGCCACCAGAGCGGGAGGGCCGGAAACCGGGGAGCTGTTTTTT.

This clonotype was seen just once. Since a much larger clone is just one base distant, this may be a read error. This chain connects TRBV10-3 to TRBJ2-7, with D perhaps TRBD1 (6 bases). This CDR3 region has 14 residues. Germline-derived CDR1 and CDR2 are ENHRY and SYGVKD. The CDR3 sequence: CAIIESRTAYEQYF. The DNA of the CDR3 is TGTGCCATCATTGAGTCAAGGACAGCTTACGAGCAGTACTTC.

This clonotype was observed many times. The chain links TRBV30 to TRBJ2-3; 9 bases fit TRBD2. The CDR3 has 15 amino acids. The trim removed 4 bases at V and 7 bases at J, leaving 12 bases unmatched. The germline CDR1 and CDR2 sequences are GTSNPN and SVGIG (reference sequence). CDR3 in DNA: TGTGCCTGGACCCCTGGTAGCGGGAGTACAAATACGCAGTATTTT. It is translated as CAWTPGSGSTNTQYF.

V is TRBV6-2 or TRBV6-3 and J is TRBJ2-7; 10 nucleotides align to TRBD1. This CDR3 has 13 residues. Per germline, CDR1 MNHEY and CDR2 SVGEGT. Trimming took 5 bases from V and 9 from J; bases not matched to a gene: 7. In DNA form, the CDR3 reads TGTGCCAGCAGTCAAGACAGGGGGCTAGGGCAGTACTTC. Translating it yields CASSQDRGLGQYF.

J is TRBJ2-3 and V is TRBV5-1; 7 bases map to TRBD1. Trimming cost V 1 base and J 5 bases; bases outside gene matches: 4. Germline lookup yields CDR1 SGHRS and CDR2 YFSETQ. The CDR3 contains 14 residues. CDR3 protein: CASSLSQGEDTQYF. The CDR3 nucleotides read TGCGCCAGCAGCTTGAGCCAGGGGGAAGATACGCAGTATTTT.

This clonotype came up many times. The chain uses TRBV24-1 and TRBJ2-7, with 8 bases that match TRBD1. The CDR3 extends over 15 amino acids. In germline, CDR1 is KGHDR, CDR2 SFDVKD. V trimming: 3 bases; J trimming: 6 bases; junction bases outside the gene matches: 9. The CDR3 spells CATSDPTQGDGEQYF. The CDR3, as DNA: TGTGCCACCAGTGATCCCACACAGGGGGACGGCGAGCAGTACTTC.

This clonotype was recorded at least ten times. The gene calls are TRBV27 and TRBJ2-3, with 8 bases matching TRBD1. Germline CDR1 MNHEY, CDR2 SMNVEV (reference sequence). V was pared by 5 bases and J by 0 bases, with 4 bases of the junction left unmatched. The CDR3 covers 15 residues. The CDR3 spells CASSQGATSTDTQYF. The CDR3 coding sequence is TGTGCCAGCAGTCAGGGGGCCACTAGCACAGATACGCAGTATTTT.

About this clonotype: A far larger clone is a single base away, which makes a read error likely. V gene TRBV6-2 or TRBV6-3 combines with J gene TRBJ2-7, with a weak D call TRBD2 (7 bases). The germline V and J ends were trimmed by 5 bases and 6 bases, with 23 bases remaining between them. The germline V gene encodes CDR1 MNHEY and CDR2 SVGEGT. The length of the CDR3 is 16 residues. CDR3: CASSESAAGARSEQYF. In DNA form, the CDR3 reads TGTGCCAGCAGTGAATCGGCGGCGGGGGCGCGGTCCGAGCAGTACTTC.